This is a list of T cell receptor beta chains from one sample in a study of T cells in localized non-small cell lung cancer. TCRdb's copy holds only in-frame clones and misses some; the assay was immunoSEQ multiplex PCR. The data show about 35,000 clones, with roughly 90% seen just once and about 3.9% held by the top ten. The sample here was peripheral blood, taken before any cancer treatment. The receptor set was obtained from a man aged 40 to 69 with stage I lung adenocarcinoma. The CDR3 runs from the conserved cysteine through the conserved F or W. The D gene is left open where the match is weak. Rows may omit the clone size; those that give it use once, few, many or a size class.

j_call v_call d_call clone_size cdr3_aa cdr3_nt
TRBJ2-7 TRBV5-1 NA NA CASSLSTGYDEQYF TGCGCCAGCAGCTTGTCTACGGGTTATGACGAGCAGTACTTC
TRBJ2-7 TRBV18 NA NA CASSPLQGEQYF TGTGCCAGCTCACCGCTACAGGGAGAGCAGTACTTC
TRBJ1-2 TRBV5-4 NA NA CASSFTGNYGYTF TGTGCCAGCAGCTTCACAGGGAACTATGGCTACACCTTC
TRBJ2-4 TRBV30 NA NA CAWREGFKNIQYF TGTGCCTGGAGGGAGGGGTTCAAAAACATTCAGTACTTC
TRBJ2-5 TRBV11-2 NA NA CASSLEGGRGPQETQYF TGTGCCAGCAGCTTAGAGGGGGGCAGGGGACCCCAAGAGACCCAGTACTTC
TRBJ1-5 TRBV9 NA NA CASSLSPGQPQHF TGTGCCAGCAGCTTATCACCAGGTCAGCCCCAGCATTTT
TRBJ2-5 TRBV9 TRBD2 NA CASSAGLGQETQYF TGTGCCAGCAGCGCCGGACTAGGGCAAGAGACCCAGTACTTC
TRBJ2-1 TRBV11-2 NA NA CASSLETGDLYNEQFF TGTGCCAGCAGCTTAGAGACAGGAGATCTCTACAATGAGCAGTTCTTC
TRBJ2-2 TRBV5-6 NA NA CASSLGAVTAGELFF TGTGCCAGCAGCTTGGGGGCGGTTACTGCCGGGGAGCTGTTTTTT
TRBJ2-5 TRBV5-8 TRBD1 NA CASRPTGGETQYF TGTGCCAGCAGACCTACAGGGGGAGAGACCCAGTACTTC
TRBJ1-4 TRBV9 NA NA CASSVAMGESEKLFF TGTGCCAGCAGCGTAGCGATGGGAGAGAGTGAAAAACTGTTTTTT
TRBJ1-3 TRBV25-1 NA NA CASGLAGNTIYF TGTGCCAGCGGGTTAGCTGGAAACACCATATATTTT
TRBJ2-3 TRBV5-8 NA NA CASSWGDTQYF TGTGCCAGCAGCTGGGGGGATACGCAGTATTTT
TRBJ1-5 TRBV7-6 NA NA CASSPGVINQPQHF TGTGCCAGCAGCCCAGGGGTCATCAATCAGCCCCAGCATTTT
TRBJ1-2 TRBV6-5 TRBD1 NA CASSPTGRDGYTF TGTGCCAGCAGTCCGACAGGGCGGGATGGCTACACCTTC
TRBJ2-7 TRBV6-5 NA NA CASSYSAGVNEQYF TGTGCCAGCAGTTACTCGGCCGGGGTGAACGAGCAGTACTTC
TRBJ2-7 TRBV1 NA NA CTSSQERRDNEQYF TGCACCAGCAGCCAAGAACGCAGGGACAACGAGCAGTACTTC
TRBJ2-2 TRBV7-6 NA NA CASSQTGELFF TGTGCCAGCAGCCAAACCGGGGAGCTGTTTTTT
TRBJ1-2 TRBV6-6 NA NA CASRSGVYYGYTF TGTGCCAGCAGGTCAGGGGTTTACTATGGCTACACCTTC
TRBJ1-3 TRBV5-6 NA few CASSDGTLRNTIYF TGTGCCAGCAGCGACGGGACGCTGAGAAACACCATATATTTT
TRBJ1-5 TRBV7-2 NA once CASSWGRNQPQHF TGTGCCAGCAGCTGGGGCCGGAATCAGCCCCAGCATTTT
TRBJ2-7 TRBV19 TRBD1 NA CASSPDRVNEQYF TGTGCCAGTAGTCCGGACAGGGTAAACGAGCAGTACTTC
TRBJ2-3 TRBV6-5 NA NA CASSPPDTDTQYF TGTGCCAGCAGCCCACCCGATACAGATACGCAGTATTTT
TRBJ2-3 TRBV7-2 NA few CASSTSTDTQYF TGTGCCAGCAGCACTAGCACAGATACGCAGTATTTT
TRBJ1-5 TRBV30 NA NA CAWSVQADQPQHF TGTGCCTGGAGTGTACAGGCAGATCAGCCCCAGCATTTT
TRBJ2-3 TRBV5-1 NA NA CASSLTSSGDTQYF TGCGCCAGCAGCTTGACCAGCTCGGGAGATACGCAGTATTTT
TRBJ1-2 TRBV27 TRBD1 NA CASGDRGYIYGYTF TGTGCCAGCGGGGACAGGGGGTATATCTATGGCTACACCTTC
TRBJ1-5 TRBV6-1 NA NA CASSEEGSQPQHF TGTGCCAGCAGTGAAGAGGGAAGCCAGCCCCAGCATTTT
TRBJ2-3 TRBV29-1 TRBD2 NA CSAALSLRGVTDTQYF TGCAGCGCCGCACTATCGTTGCGGGGGGTCACAGATACGCAGTATTTT
TRBJ1-1 TRBV25-1 NA once CASSEGTNTEAFF TGTGCCAGCAGTGAAGGGACGAACACTGAAGCTTTCTTT
TRBJ2-2 TRBV6-6 NA NA CASSYSAGNTGELFF TGTGCCAGCAGTTACTCAGCGGGGAACACCGGGGAGCTGTTTTTT
TRBJ1-6 TRBV11-2 NA NA CASSPAIPGVRNSPLHF TGTGCCAGCAGCCCCGCGATCCCAGGGGTACGGAATTCACCCCTCCACTTT
TRBJ1-1 TRBV27 NA NA CASSLFRGGGNTEAFF TGTGCCAGCAGTTTATTTAGGGGAGGGGGGAACACTGAAGCTTTCTTT
TRBJ2-3 TRBV29-1 NA once CSLRTLSGTDTQYF TGCAGCTTGCGGACACTGAGTGGGACAGATACGCAGTATTTT
TRBJ1-2 TRBV10-3 TRBD1 NA CAISESGNRGPYGYTF TGTGCCATCAGTGAGTCGGGTAACAGGGGTCCCTATGGCTACACCTTC
TRBJ1-2 TRBV6-1 NA NA CASSRATQTYGYTF TGTGCCAGCAGTAGGGCGACACAAACATATGGCTACACCTTC
TRBJ1-1 TRBV4-1 NA NA CASSQEGTVNTEAFF TGCGCCAGCAGCCAAGAGGGGACGGTGAACACTGAAGCTTTCTTT
TRBJ2-3 TRBV9 TRBD2 once CASSTPRAGVSTDTQYF TGTGCCAGCAGCACCCCCCGCGCGGGGGTAAGCACAGATACGCAGTATTTT
TRBJ2-5 TRBV10-3 NA NA CAISAGLIQETQYF TGTGCCATCAGTGCAGGATTAATCCAAGAGACCCAGTACTTC
TRBJ2-1 TRBV11-2 TRBD2 NA CASSSGLDAYNEQFF TGTGCCAGCAGCTCGGGACTAGATGCTTACAATGAGCAGTTCTTC
TRBJ2-3 TRBV9 NA NA CASSVRTTTDTQYF TGTGCCAGCAGCGTACGGACTACCACAGATACGCAGTATTTT
TRBJ2-5 TRBV7-7 NA NA CASRQEGTQYF TGTGCCAGCAGGCAAGAGGGGACCCAGTACTTC
TRBJ1-3 TRBV9 TRBD1 NA CASSVTHGTGSGNTIYF TGTGCCAGCAGCGTAACTCATGGGACAGGGTCTGGAAACACCATATATTTT
TRBJ1-1 TRBV6-1 TRBD1 NA CASSRQGADTEAFF TGTGCCAGCAGTAGACAGGGGGCTGACACTGAAGCTTTCTTT
TRBJ2-7 TRBV2 NA NA CASSEFGRSYF TGTGCCAGCAGTGAATTTGGCAGATCGTACTTC
TRBJ2-5 TRBV6-5 NA NA CASMLGHGRETQYF TGTGCCAGCATGCTAGGACACGGGCGAGAGACCCAGTACTTC
TRBJ1-1 TRBV19 NA NA CATLERGVSKAFF TGTGCCACCTTAGAGAGGGGAGTCAGTAAAGCTTTCTTT
TRBJ1-1 TRBV19 TRBD1 NA CASSRGDRERGEAFF TGTGCCAGTAGTAGGGGGGACAGGGAGCGAGGTGAAGCTTTCTTT
TRBJ1-3 TRBV14 TRBD1 NA CAYYRDRVSSSGNTIYF TGTGCCTACTACCGGGACAGGGTATCAAGCTCTGGAAACACCATATATTTT
TRBJ2-2 TRBV5-4 NA NA CASSLAARQELFF TGTGCCAGCAGCTTGGCCGCCCGCCAGGAGCTGTTTTTT
TRBJ2-1 TRBV6-1 NA NA CASSERINEQFF TGTGCCAGCAGTGAAAGAATCAATGAGCAGTTCTTC
TRBJ2-1 TRBV18 TRBD2 NA CASSPRLAGYNEQFF TGTGCCAGCTCACCGCGACTAGCGGGATACAATGAGCAGTTCTTC
TRBJ2-1 TRBV7-2 TRBD2 NA CASSLALAGGPGSYNEQFF TGTGCCAGCAGCTTAGCTCTAGCGGGGGGGCCGGGCTCCTACAATGAGCAGTTCTTC
TRBJ1-1 TRBV5-1 NA NA CASDLGGGNTEAFF TGCGCCAGCGATTTGGGCGGAGGGAACACTGAAGCTTTCTTT